This TCR beta chain was profiled in a study of cytomegalovirus exposure and HLA in healthy donors. Study in general: Earlier, approximately 110 million unique TCR beta sequences were recovered from around 190 million T cells by an analysis.

On this clone itself: Its target is not known.

The study ran its PCR with 60 Vbeta and 13 Jbeta primers. This table comes from immunoSEQ multiplex PCR, and its TCRdb copy is limited to in-frame clones, with some not included. In the table there are approximately 260,000 clones, about 83% of which are singletons. The V end was cut by 1 base, the J end by 4 bases, with 14 bases between. The CDR3 spans 15 residues. Germline CDR1 reads LGHNA; CDR2 reads YSLEER. Healthy donors of bone marrow made up the group. Study findings and constraints: In a later analysis, at a false discovery rate of 0.05, 16,951 TCR beta sequences were associated with HLA alleles.

J is TRBJ2-7 and V is TRBV4-3; a possible D gene is TRBD1 (6 bases). The TCR was taken from a middle-aged woman in good health and CMV-seropositive. Sample: PBMCs. The CDR3 DNA is TGCGCCAGCAGCCAAGTGGGACAAGGACCTTACGAGCAGTACTTC. Its translation is CASSQVGQGPYEQYF.